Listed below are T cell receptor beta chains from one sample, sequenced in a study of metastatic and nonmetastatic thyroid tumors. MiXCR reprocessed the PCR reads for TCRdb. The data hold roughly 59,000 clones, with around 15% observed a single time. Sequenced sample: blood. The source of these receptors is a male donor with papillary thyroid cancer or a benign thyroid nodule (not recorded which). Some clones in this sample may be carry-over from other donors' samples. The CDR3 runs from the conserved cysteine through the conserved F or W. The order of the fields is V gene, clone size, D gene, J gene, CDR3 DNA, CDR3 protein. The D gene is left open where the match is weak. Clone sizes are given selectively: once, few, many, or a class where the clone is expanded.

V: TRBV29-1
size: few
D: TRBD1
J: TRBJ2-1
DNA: TGCAGCGTTGGGGGACAGACCAATGAGCAGTTCTTC
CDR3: CSVGGQTNEQFF

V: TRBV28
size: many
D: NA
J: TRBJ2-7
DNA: TGTGCCAGCAGTTCCGGGGAGAGACTATCTTCAGTGCAGTACTTC
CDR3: CASSSGERLSSVQYF

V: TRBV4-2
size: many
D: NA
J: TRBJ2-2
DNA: TGTGCCAGCAGCCAAGGGGCCGGGAGTGCCGGGGAGCTGTTTTTT
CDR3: CASSQGAGSAGELFF

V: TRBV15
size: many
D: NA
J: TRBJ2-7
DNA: TGTGCCACCAGCAGAGGCAGGGGCTACGAGCAGTACTTC
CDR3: CATSRGRGYEQYF

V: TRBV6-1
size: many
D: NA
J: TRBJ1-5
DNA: TGTGCCAGCAGTATTTGGGCCGCGGGGAATCAGCCCCAGCATTTT
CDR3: CASSIWAAGNQPQHF

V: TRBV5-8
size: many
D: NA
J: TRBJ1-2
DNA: TGTGCCAGCAGCTTACCGCAGCTCTCCTATGGCTACACCTTC
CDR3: CASSLPQLSYGYTF

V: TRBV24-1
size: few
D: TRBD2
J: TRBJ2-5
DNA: TGTGTCACCATTGATTTTGTTAGCGGGAAAGAGACCCAGTACTTC
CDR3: CVTIDFVSGKETQYF

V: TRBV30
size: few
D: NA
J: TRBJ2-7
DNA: TGTGCCTGGAATGACGGGTCCTACGAGCAGTACTTC
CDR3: CAWNDGSYEQYF

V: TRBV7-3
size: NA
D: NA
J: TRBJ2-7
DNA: TGTGCCAGCAGCCTACGGCCCGTTGACGAGCAGTACTTC
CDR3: CASSLRPVDEQYF

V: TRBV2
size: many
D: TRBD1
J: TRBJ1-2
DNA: TGTGCCAGCAGTGAGAGCCTTGGACAGGGGGCAGACTATGGCTACACCTTC
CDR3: CASSESLGQGADYGYTF

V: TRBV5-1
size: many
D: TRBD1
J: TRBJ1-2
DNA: TGCGCCAGCAGCTTGGGGACAGGACCTTATGGCTACACCTTC
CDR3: CASSLGTGPYGYTF

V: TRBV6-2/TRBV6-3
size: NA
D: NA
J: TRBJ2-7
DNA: TGTGCCAGCAGTTACTCTACAGGATACGAGCAGTACTTC
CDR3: CASSYSTGYEQYF

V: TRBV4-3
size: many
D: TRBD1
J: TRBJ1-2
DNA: TGCGCCAGCAGCCACGACCAGGGGGCATATGGCTACACCTTC
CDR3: CASSHDQGAYGYTF

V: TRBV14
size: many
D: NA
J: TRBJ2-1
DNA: TGTGCCAGCAGCCCACTAGGGGACGAGCAGTTCTTC
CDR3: CASSPLGDEQFF

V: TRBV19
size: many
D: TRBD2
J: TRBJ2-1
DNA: TGTGCCAGTAGTATTGGCGCTAGCGGCTTCAACAATGAGCAGTTCTTC
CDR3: CASSIGASGFNNEQFF

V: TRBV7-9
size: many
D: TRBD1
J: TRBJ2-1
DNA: TGTGCCAGCGAGAACAGGGGTATCTCTGGGGATGAGCAGTTCTTC
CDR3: CASENRGISGDEQFF

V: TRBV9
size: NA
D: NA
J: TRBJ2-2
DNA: TGTGCCAGCACCCCCTCAGACACCGGGGATCTGTTTTTT
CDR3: CASTPSDTGDLFF

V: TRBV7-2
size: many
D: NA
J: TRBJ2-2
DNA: TGTGCCAGCAGCCCAACAGGCCGGGGAGCCACCGGGGAGCTGTTTTTT
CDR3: CASSPTGRGATGELFF

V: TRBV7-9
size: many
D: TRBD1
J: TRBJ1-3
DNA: TGTGCCAGCAGCCGGGACAGTGAATATGGAAACACCATATATTTT
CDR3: CASSRDSEYGNTIYF

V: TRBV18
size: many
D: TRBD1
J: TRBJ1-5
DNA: TGTGCCAGCTCAACGGGACAGGGAACAAATCAGCCCCAGCATTTT
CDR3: CASSTGQGTNQPQHF

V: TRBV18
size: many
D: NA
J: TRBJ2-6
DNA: TGTGCCAGCTCACCGCCACTCGGCGAAAGCTCTGGGGCCAACGTCCTGACTTTC
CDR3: CASSPPLGESSGANVLTF

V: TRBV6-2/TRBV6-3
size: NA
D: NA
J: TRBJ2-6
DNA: TGTGCCAGCAAGGGGGGGGGACTTTCTGGGGCCAACGTCCTGACTTTC
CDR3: CASKGGGLSGANVLTF

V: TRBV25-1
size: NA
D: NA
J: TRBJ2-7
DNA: TGTGCCAGCATCCTTGGGGGATGGGAGCAGTATTTC
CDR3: CASILGGWEQYF

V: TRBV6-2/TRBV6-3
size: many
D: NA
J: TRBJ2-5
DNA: TGTGCCAGCAGTTACTCGTCCTTTCGTCAAGAGACCCAGTACTTC
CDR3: CASSYSSFRQETQYF

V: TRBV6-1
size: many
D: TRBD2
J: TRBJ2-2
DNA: TGTGCCAGCAGTGAAGGCGGGGGGGCCGGCACCGGGGAGCTGTTTTTT
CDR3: CASSEGGGAGTGELFF

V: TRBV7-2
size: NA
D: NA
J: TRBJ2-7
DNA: TGTGCCAGCAGCTTGAGCAGCTCCTACGAGCAGTACTTC
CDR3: CASSLSSSYEQYF

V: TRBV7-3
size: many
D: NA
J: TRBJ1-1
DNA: TGTGCCAGCACCTTAAGCGGGGGCACTGAAGCTTTCTTT
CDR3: CASTLSGGTEAFF

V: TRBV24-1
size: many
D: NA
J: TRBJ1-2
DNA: TGTGCCACCAGTGATGGCGGGACTGCCCAAAAAGACGTTGGCTACACCTTC
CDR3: CATSDGGTAQKDVGYTF

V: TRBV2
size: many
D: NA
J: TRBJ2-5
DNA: TGTGCCAGCAGTCTTCGATACGGGACACCCCAAGAGACCCAGTACTTC
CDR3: CASSLRYGTPQETQYF

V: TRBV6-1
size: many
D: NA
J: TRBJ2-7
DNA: TGTGCCAGCAGCGCATGGGCCCTCAACGAGCAGTACTTC
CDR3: CASSAWALNEQYF

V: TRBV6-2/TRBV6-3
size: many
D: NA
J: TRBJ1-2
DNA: TGTGCCAGCAGTTACACCGGAGACTATGGCTACACCTTC
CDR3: CASSYTGDYGYTF

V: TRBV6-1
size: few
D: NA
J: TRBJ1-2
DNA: TGTGCCAGCAGTCAAGTTGAATGGGGCAGGACTTATGGCTACACCTTC
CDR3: CASSQVEWGRTYGYTF

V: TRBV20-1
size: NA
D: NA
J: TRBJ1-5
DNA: TGCAGTGCTTTGCGTGGTGAGAGCAATCAGCCCCAGCATTTT
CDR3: CSALRGESNQPQHF

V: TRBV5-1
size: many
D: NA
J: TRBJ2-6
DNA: TGCGCCAGCAGCTTCGTAAGACCCACTGGGGCCAACGTCCTGACTTTC
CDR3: CASSFVRPTGANVLTF

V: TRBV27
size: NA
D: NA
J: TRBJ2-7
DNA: TGTGCCATCATAGGAAGTGGGGGGCCTTACGAGCAGTACTTC
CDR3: CAIIGSGGPYEQYF

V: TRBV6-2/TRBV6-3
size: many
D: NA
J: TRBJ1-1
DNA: TGTGCCAGCAGGCTGGACAGCTTCACTGAAGCTTTCTTT
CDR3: CASRLDSFTEAFF

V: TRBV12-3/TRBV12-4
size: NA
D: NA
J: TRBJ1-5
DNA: TGTGCCAGCATTTTAGTCGGCCAAGGCAATCAGCCCCAGCATTTT
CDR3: CASILVGQGNQPQHF

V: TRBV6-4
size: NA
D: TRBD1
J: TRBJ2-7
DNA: TGTGCCAGCAGTTCCGCCAGTACAGGGGGGTACGAGCAGTACTTC
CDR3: CASSSASTGGYEQYF

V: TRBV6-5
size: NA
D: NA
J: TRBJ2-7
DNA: TGTGCCAGCAGTTACGTTGGTGCAGGGATCTACGAGCAGTACTTC
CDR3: CASSYVGAGIYEQYF

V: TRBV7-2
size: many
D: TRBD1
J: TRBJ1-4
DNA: TGTGCCAGCAGCGTTTATACAGGGGAGTATGAAAAACTGTTTTTT
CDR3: CASSVYTGEYEKLFF

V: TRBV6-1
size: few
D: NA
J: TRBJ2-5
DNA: TGTGCCAGCAGTGCGCAAACAGAGGCCCACTACTTC
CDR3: CASSAQTEAHYF

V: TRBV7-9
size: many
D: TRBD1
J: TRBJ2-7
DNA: TGTGCCAGCAGTTCCGGGACAGAGCCCTACGAGCAGTACTTC
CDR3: CASSSGTEPYEQYF

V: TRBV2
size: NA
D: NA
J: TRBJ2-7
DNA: TGTGCCAGCTCCGAGGGTCTATCGGGGGCGATTGAGGACGAGCAGTACTTC
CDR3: CASSEGLSGAIEDEQYF

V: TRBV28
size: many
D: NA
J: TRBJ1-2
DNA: TGTGCCAGCAGTCCTGTGGGCTATGGCTACACCTTC
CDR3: CASSPVGYGYTF

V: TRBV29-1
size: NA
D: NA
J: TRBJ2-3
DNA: TGCATCGTTGACCCTCGGGGGTATTCAGATACGCAGTATTTT
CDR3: CIVDPRGYSDTQYF

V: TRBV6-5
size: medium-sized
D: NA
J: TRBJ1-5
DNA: TGTGCCAGCAGTTACGGGGGGGGACAGCCCCAGCATTTT
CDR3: CASSYGGGQPQHF

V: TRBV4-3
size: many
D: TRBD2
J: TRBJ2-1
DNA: TGCGCCAGCAGCCAAGTGAAGGGCCAGCGGGGGTCGAGATACAATGAGCAGTTCTTC
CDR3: CASSQVKGQRGSRYNEQFF

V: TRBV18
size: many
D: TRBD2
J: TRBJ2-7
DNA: TGTGCCAGCTCACCAGGGACTAGCGGGGTCTACGAGCAGTACTTC
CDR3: CASSPGTSGVYEQYF

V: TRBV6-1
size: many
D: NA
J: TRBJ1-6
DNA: TGTGCCAGCAGCAGTGCCGAGGGTTTCTATAATTCACCCCTCCACTTT
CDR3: CASSSAEGFYNSPLHF

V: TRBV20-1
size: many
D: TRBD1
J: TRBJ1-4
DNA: TGCAGTGCTAGACATACAGGGGGCGAATGGGAAAAACTGTTTTTT
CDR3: CSARHTGGEWEKLFF